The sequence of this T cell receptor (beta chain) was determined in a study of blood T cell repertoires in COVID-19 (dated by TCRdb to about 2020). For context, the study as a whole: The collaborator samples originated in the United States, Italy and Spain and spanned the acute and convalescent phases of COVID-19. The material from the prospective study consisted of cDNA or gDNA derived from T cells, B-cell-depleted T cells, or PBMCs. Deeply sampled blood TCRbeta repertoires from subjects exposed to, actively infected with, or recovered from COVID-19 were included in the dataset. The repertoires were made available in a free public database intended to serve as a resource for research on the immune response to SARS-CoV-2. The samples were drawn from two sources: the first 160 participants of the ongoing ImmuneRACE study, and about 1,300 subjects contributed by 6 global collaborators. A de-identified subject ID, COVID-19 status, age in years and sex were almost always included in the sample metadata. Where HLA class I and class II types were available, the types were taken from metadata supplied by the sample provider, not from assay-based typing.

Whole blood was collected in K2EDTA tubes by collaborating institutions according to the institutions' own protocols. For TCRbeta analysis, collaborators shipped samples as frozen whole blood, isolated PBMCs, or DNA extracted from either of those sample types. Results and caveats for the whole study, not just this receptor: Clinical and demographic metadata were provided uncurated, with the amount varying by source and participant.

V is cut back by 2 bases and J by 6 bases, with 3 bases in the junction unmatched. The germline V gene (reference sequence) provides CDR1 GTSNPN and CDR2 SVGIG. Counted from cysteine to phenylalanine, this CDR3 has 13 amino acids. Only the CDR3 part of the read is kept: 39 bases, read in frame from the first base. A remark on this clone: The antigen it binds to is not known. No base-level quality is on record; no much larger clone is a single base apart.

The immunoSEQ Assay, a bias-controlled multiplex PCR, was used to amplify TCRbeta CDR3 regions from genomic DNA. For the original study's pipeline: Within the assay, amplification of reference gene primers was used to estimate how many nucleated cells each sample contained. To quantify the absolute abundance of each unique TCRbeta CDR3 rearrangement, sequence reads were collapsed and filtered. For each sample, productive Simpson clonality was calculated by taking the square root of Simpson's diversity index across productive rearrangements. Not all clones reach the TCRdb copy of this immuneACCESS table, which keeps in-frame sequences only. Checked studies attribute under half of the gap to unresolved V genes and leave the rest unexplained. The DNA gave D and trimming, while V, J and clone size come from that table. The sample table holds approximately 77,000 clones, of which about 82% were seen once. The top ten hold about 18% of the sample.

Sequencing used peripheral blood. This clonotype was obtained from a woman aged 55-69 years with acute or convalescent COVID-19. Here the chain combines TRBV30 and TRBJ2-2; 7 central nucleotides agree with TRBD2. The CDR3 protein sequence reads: CAWSLGGAGELFF. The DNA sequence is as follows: TGTGCCTGGAGTTTGGGGGGGGCCGGGGAGCTGTTTTTT.